Following are 5 T cell receptor beta chains from one sample sequenced in a study of beta chain features in type 1 diabetes. These receptors have no known antigen. Study results and limitations: All four CD4+ subsets from Type 1 diabetes patients carried moderately but significantly shorter TCRB CDR3s.

As every portion of the isolated RNA was reverse transcribed, the sequencing read expressed TCRB transcripts. Clones were sequenced by immunoSEQ multiplex PCR, and TCRdb holds only the in-frame ones, with some missing. The sample yields approximately 170,000 clones, more than 60% seen once. The sample consisted of naive CD4+ T cells from blood. Receptors were obtained from a man aged 30-40 years with type 1 diabetes.

The V call is TRBV30, the J call TRBJ2-3; D unresolved. Trimming left V 5 bases short and J 2 bases short, with 14 bases between. This CDR3 contains 14 residues. The V gene's germline CDR1 is GTSNPN and CDR2 SVGIG (reference sequence). CDR3 coding DNA: TGTGCCTGGGGTTCTGCGGCCTACACAGATACGCAGTATTTT. It specifies CAWGSAAYTDTQYF.

V is TRBV7-2 and J is TRBJ2-3, with D unclear. Germline CDR1 and CDR2: SGHTA and FQGNSA. The CDR3 sequence is 14 residues long. Trimming took off 4 bases at V and 2 bases at J, with 10 bases between the two ends. The CDR3 region is CASSSPPFTDTQYF. The CDR3 DNA reads TGTGCCAGCAGCTCTCCCCCATTCACAGATACGCAGTATTTT.

This clone was detected only a few times. This sequence joins TRBV7-9 and TRBJ2-1; 11 nucleotides align to TRBD1. The ends lost 5 bases at V and 6 bases at J; junction bases unmatched: 6. The CDR3 extends over 15 amino acids. Germline loops: CDR1 SEHNR, CDR2 FQNEAQ (reference sequence). The CDR3 coding sequence is TGTGCCAGCAGCGCCTTGGGGACAGGGGGCAATGAGCAGTTCTTC. This encodes CASSALGTGGNEQFF.

This clone has a single count. The chain links TRBV10-3 to TRBJ1-6; TRBD1 might be the D (6 bases). Germline V lookup: CDR1 ENHRY, CDR2 SYGVKD. V was trimmed by 6 bases and J by 8 bases, leaving 14 bases between them. This CDR3 region has 14 residues. CDR3: CAIRDSSEDSPLHF. The CDR3 DNA follows: TGTGCCATCAGGGACAGTTCCGAGGATTCACCCCTCCACTTT.

V gene TRBV29-1 combines with J gene TRBJ2-2, with D possibly TRBD1 on 5 matching bases. The CDR3 runs to 13 residues. Germline V gene sequence: CDR1 SQVTM, CDR2 ANQGSEA. V was pared by 0 bases and J by 7 bases, with 9 bases between. The CDR3 DNA follows: TGCAGCGTTGAAGAGTTCAGGGACGGGGAGCTGTTTTTT. Amino acid sequence: CSVEEFRDGELFF.